This section outlines one TCR beta chain sequence together with its context. This specimen comes from a study of T cell responses to AZD1222 COVID-19 vaccine. The CDR3 sequence is 13 residues long. The germline V gene has CDR1 GTSNPN and CDR2 SVGIG (reference sequence). The V gene lost 4 bases and the J gene lost 3 bases, with 13 bases spanning the gap. Some clones are missing from TCRdb's copy, which holds only in-frame ones; the method was immunoSEQ multiplex PCR. The repertoire holds 80,000 or so clones, with about nine tenths as singletons. The V call is TRBV30, the J call TRBJ2-7; D remains unclear. The sequencing used peripheral blood, collected 28 days after the second AZD1222 dose. The clonotype was recovered from an adult who received the AZD1222 COVID-19 vaccine. CDR3 sequence (DNA): TGTGCCTGGACCCCCCTCTCTGGCTACGAGCAGTACTTC. This sequence encodes CAWTPLSGYEQYF.